The rows below give T cell receptor beta chains drawn from one sample of a study of shared clonotypes between healthy human individuals. The method was immunoSEQ multiplex PCR; TCRdb's version includes in-frame clones alone and lacks a portion of them. Seen here are millions of clones, roughly 92% observed once, and the top ten hold roughly 0.14%. The specimen was naive CD4+ T cells sorted from blood. The receptor set was obtained from a man between 18 and 29 years old in good health. Each CDR3 is given with its conserved first and last residue. D genes are given only for firm matches. Expanded clones are given a class, and other clones once, few, many or no size at all.

V gene,clone size,D gene,J gene,CDR3 DNA,CDR3 protein
TRBV18,-,TRBD2,TRBJ2-1,TGTGCCAGCTCACCACCACCGGGAGGGATCTACAATGAGCAGTTCTTC,CASSPPPGGIYNEQFF
TRBV18,-,-,TRBJ2-5,TGTGCCAGCTCACCACCGGGCCGCCTCGGGACCCAGTACTTC,CASSPPGRLGTQYF
TRBV7-2,-,-,TRBJ2-2,TGTGCCAGCAGACAAGGAGGAGGCACCGGGGAGCTGTTTTTT,CASRQGGGTGELFF
TRBV10-3,-,-,TRBJ1-2,TGTGCCATCACCCCAACCGGGGACCTCTTCGGCTACACCTTC,CAITPTGDLFGYTF
TRBV6-5,few,TRBD1,TRBJ1-6,TGTGCCAGCAGCTGGGACAGTAATTCACCCCTCCACTTT,CASSWDSNSPLHF
TRBV5-1,-,-,TRBJ1-4,TGCGCCAGCAGCTCGATCGGTGGTACTAATGAAAAACTGTTTTTT,CASSSIGGTNEKLFF
TRBV18,-,TRBD1,TRBJ2-7,TGTGCCAGCTCACCTACACAGGGGGCGAAGAGGTTTAGAGAGCAGTACTTC,CASSPTQGAKRFREQYF
TRBV7-9,-,TRBD2,TRBJ2-1,TGTGCCAGCAGCCGTGGGACTAGCGGGAGCGATGAGCAGTTCTTC,CASSRGTSGSDEQFF
TRBV19,-,-,TRBJ2-3,TGTGCCAGTAGTAGAACGGCCGCTAGCACAGATACGCAGTATTTT,CASSRTAASTDTQYF
TRBV6-5,-,-,TRBJ1-2,TGTGCCAGCACCAGCCCGGGTTTGGGGACCTATGGCTACACCTTC,CASTSPGLGTYGYTF
TRBV6-7,-,-,TRBJ2-7,TGTGCCAGCAGTTACTCGTCGGCTCCAGCCAGCTCCTACGAGCAGTACTTC,CASSYSSAPASSYEQYF
TRBV11-3,-,TRBD1,TRBJ2-2,TGTGCCAGCAGCTTAGGGGACAGGGTGGACACCGGGGAGCTGTTTTTT,CASSLGDRVDTGELFF
TRBV25-1,-,-,TRBJ2-2,TGTGCCAGCGAGGGGCAGACCGGGGAGCTGTTTTTT,CASEGQTGELFF
TRBV30,-,-,TRBJ2-2,TGTGCCTGGATCTTCCCGACGAACACCGGGGAGCTGTTTTTT,CAWIFPTNTGELFF
TRBV6-6,-,TRBD2,TRBJ2-6,TGTGCCAGCATCGGGGCGGGAGCTGGGGCCAACGTCCTGACTTTC,CASIGAGAGANVLTF
TRBV30,few,-,TRBJ1-1,TGTGCCTGGAGTGTATCTAACACTGAAGCTTTCTTT,CAWSVSNTEAFF
TRBV21-1,few,-,TRBJ1-5,TGTGCCAGCAGCGTTCCGACACGGTATAGCAATCAGCCCCAGCATTTT,CASSVPTRYSNQPQHF
TRBV6-5,-,TRBD1,TRBJ1-5,TGTGCCAGCAGTCCCAGGGGGCATCAGCCCCAGCATTTT,CASSPRGHQPQHF
TRBV9,-,-,TRBJ2-7,TGTGCCAGCAGCGTAGCAGACAGCGCTTCCTACGAGCAGTACTTC,CASSVADSASYEQYF
TRBV2,-,TRBD2,TRBJ2-3,TGTGCCAGCAGTATACCGGCGCGGGGGGGCGATACGCAGTATTTT,CASSIPARGGDTQYF
TRBV5-8,-,TRBD1,TRBJ2-2,TGTGCCAGCAGCTTGGGACAGGGAAGGGAGCTGTTTTTT,CASSLGQGRELFF
TRBV5-1,-,-,TRBJ2-1,TGCGCCAGCAGCTACGGCGGGAAAGATGAGCAGTTCTTC,CASSYGGKDEQFF
TRBV9,-,-,TRBJ1-1,TGTGCCAGCAGCACTAGACAGATGAACACTGAAGCTTTCTTT,CASSTRQMNTEAFF
TRBV19,-,-,TRBJ2-1,TGTGCCAGTAGTCCCGGGCCAGGGGTCGATGAGCAGTTCTTC,CASSPGPGVDEQFF
TRBV11-3,once,TRBD2,TRBJ2-1,TGTGCCAGCAGCTCTAGCGGGGGGGCCCCCAATGAGCAGTTCTTC,CASSSSGGAPNEQFF
TRBV6-1,-,-,TRBJ2-7,TGTGCCAGCCGAGTGGCAGGGGGGAACTACGAGCAGTACTTC,CASRVAGGNYEQYF
TRBV9,-,-,TRBJ1-2,TGTGCCAGCAGCGTAGTCTCGGATGGCTACACCTTC,CASSVVSDGYTF
TRBV6-5,-,-,TRBJ2-7,TGTGCCAGCAGTTCCCAGAGGGGTCGGTACGAGCAGTACTTC,CASSSQRGRYEQYF
TRBV15,-,-,TRBJ2-2,TGTGCCACCAGCAGAGATACGTTGGGGGTGGACGGGGAGCTGTTTTTT,CATSRDTLGVDGELFF
TRBV7-9,-,TRBD1,TRBJ2-3,TGTGCCAGCAGCTTTCCGACAGGGGTTGGCACAGATACGCAGTATTTT,CASSFPTGVGTDTQYF
TRBV2,-,-,TRBJ2-7,TGTGCCAGCACGTATTCTCTCGAGCAGTACTTC,CASTYSLEQYF
TRBV7-2,-,-,TRBJ1-4,TGTGCCAGCAGGAACCTTGCAACTAATGAAAAACTGTTTTTT,CASRNLATNEKLFF
TRBV5-1,-,TRBD1,TRBJ2-3,TGCGCCAGCAGCTTCTACCAAGGACAGGGTCAGGCAGATACGCAGTATTTT,CASSFYQGQGQADTQYF
TRBV28,-,TRBD2,TRBJ2-7,TGTGCCAGCAGTTTACAGGGACTAGCGGGGCAGTACTTC,CASSLQGLAGQYF
TRBV12-5,once,TRBD2,TRBJ2-1,TGTGCTAGTGGAAGTGGACTAGCGGGAGGCCTGATATACAATGAGCAGTTCTTC,CASGSGLAGGLIYNEQFF
TRBV28,-,-,TRBJ2-6,TGTGCCAGCAGTTACTACGGGACGGCCGAGGGGGCCAACGTCCTGACTTTC,CASSYYGTAEGANVLTF
TRBV18,once,-,TRBJ1-3,TGTGCCAGCTCACCACCGTTCGTCTTTGGAAACACCATATATTTT,CASSPPFVFGNTIYF
TRBV27,-,TRBD2,TRBJ2-7,TGTGCCAGCAGTTTAGGACTAGCGGGAAAGAGCGAGCAGTACTTC,CASSLGLAGKSEQYF
TRBV6-1,-,TRBD1,TRBJ1-2,TGTGCCAGCAGTGAAGCACTACTGGGACAGCTCTATGGCTACACCTTC,CASSEALLGQLYGYTF
TRBV18,-,TRBD2,TRBJ2-3,TGTGCCAGCTCACCGCTACTAGCGGCCAGCACAGATACGCAGTATTTT,CASSPLLAASTDTQYF
TRBV5-1,-,-,TRBJ1-3,TGCGCCAGCAGCTTCGGTGGGGCTGGAAACACCATATATTTT,CASSFGGAGNTIYF
TRBV6-1,-,-,TRBJ1-5,TGTGCCACCTTAAAACAGGGTCCCAATCAGCCCCAGCATTTT,CATLKQGPNQPQHF